This T cell receptor (beta chain) derives from a study of lymphopenia after photon versus proton radiotherapy. Clones were read by immunoSEQ multiplex PCR, and TCRdb kept only the in-frame ones, dropping some. Among 150,000 to 200,000 clones, around nine tenths were seen once, and the ten largest hold 4% to 5%. This CDR3 comprises 15 residues. V was clipped by 4 bases and J by 9 bases, with 23 bases between them. Germline V gene data show CDR1 as SGHRS and CDR2 as YFSETQ. The sequence was collected from a man between 45 and 60 years old with gastric cancer. V usage is TRBV5-1 and J usage is TRBJ2-7, with D tentatively TRBD1 (8 bases). The specimen comprised peripheral blood, sampled from a patient treated with photon-based radiotherapy. The CDR3 sequence is CASSPRTGGEVVQYF. As DNA, the CDR3 is TGCGCCAGCAGCCCGCGTACAGGGGGGGAAGTAGTGCAGTACTTC.